Below, one T cell receptor beta chain is given with its context. This entry belongs to a study of blood T cell repertoires in COVID-19. Study-level background: Spain, Italy and the United States supplied samples that represented acute and convalescent COVID-19. T cells, B-cell-depleted T cells, or PBMCs provided the cDNA or gDNA that served as material.

In the original analysis: Reference gene primer amplification yielded estimated nucleated cell counts. The method was immunoSEQ multiplex PCR; TCRdb's version includes in-frame clones alone and lacks a portion of them. V, J and clone size are taken as reported in that table, and D and trimming were inferred from the DNA itself. The data show more than 250,000 clones, with around 83% seen just once and 3.6% held by the top ten. Germline CDR1 LGHNA, CDR2 YSLEER. There are 17 residues in the CDR3. V was pared by 4 bases and J by 10 bases, with 23 bases between. The receptor's source is a man aged 18 to 29 with active or convalescent COVID-19. The specimen sequenced was peripheral blood. The chain uses TRBV4-3 and TRBJ1-6; D gene unclear. CDR3 nucleotide sequence: TGCGCCAGCAGCCCGACAACTTGGGGTAGCGGCCTATCACCCCTCCACTTT. Encoded protein: CASSPTTWGSGLSPLHF.